This T cell receptor (beta chain) was observed in a study of blood T cells in healthy people across ages. Sample-barcoded 5' priming and a J-beta primer mix drove a second PCR of roughly 6 to 12 cycles. TCRdb re-called the 5' RACE reads with MiXCR, one entry per CDR3 protein. The sample consists of about 780,000 distinct CDR3 sequences, under 80% of them appearing once. Study-wide results and limits: Higher diversity and more naive CD4+ cells were features of long-lived donors, compared to aged donors.

This clonotype was seen many times. Its cognate antigen is unknown. Germline CDR1 reads MNHNS; CDR2 reads SASEGT. The CDR3 consists of 16 residues. V was clipped by 5 bases and J by 0 bases; unmatched bases: 6. Specimen: blood. The rearrangement uses TRBV6-1 and TRBJ2-4; 8 bases align to TRBD1. The sequence came from a man aged 25-45 years in good health. CDR3 coding DNA: TGTGCCAGCAGTAGTCGGGACAGGCTAGCCAAAAACATTCAGTACTTC. This codes for CASSSRDRLAKNIQYF.